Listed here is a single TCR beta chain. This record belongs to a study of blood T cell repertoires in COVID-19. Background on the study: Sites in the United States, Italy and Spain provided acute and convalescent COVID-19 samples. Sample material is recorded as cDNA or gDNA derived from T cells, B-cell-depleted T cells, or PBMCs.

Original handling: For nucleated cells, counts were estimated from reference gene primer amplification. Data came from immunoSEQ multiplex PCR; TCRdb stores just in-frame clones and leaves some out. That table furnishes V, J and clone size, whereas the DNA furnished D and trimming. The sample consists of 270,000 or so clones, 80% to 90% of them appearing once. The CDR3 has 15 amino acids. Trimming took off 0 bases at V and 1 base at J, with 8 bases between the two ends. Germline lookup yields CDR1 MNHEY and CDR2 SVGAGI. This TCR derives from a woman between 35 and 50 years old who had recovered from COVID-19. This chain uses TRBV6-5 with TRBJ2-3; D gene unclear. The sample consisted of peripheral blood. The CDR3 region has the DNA TGTGCCAGCAGTTACTCAGGAGTCGGCACAGATACGCAGTATTTT. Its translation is CASSYSGVGTDTQYF.